A single sample gave rise to the 20 T cell receptor beta chains below, sequenced in a study of CD8 T cells in Susac syndrome. It was with random hexamers that about 0.45 to 1 ug RNA was reverse transcribed. TCRdb fed the immunoSEQ multiplex PCR reads into MiXCR, producing one record per CDR3 protein. The sample holds a few hundred thousand distinct CDR3 sequences, approximately 89% seen once. Specimen: CD8+ T cells from PBMCs. All receptors derive from a human donor with multiple sclerosis.

V and J are TRBV9 and TRBJ2-6; D call uncertain. CDR1 is SGDLS, CDR2 YYNGEE, per germline. The CDR3 totals 15 residues. The V and J ends lost 0 bases and 4 bases respectively, with 8 bases between them. In DNA, the CDR3 is TGTGCCAGCAGCGTAGGGCTAGAGGGGGCCAACGTCCTGACTTTC. As protein: CASSVGLEGANVLTF.

This clonotype has more than one count but fewer than ten. The chain carries TRBV6-5 and TRBJ2-2; the D is unclear. Germline assignment: CDR1 MNHEY and CDR2 SVGAGI. V was shortened by 7 bases and J by 0 bases, with 3 bases between the two germline ends. The length of the CDR3 is 12 residues. CDR3 in DNA: TGTGCCAGCAAATCGAACACCGGGGAGCTGTTTTTT. This codes for CASKSNTGELFF.

This chain connects TRBV29-1 to TRBJ2-1, with a tentative D call TRBD2 (6 bases). V was shortened by 3 bases and J by 4 bases, with 16 bases between the two germline ends. Per germline, CDR1 SQVTM and CDR2 ANQGSEA. The CDR3 contains 15 residues. CDR3 DNA sequence: TGCAGCGTTGAGCCCTTGCGGGAAGGGTACAATGAGCAGTTCTTC. Protein: CSVEPLREGYNEQFF.

This sequence joins TRBV19 and TRBJ1-5, with D unclear. The CDR3 loop spans 14 amino acids. V lost 3 bases and J 3 bases, leaving 9 bases between the germline ends. The V gene's germline CDR1 is LNHDA and CDR2 SQIVND (reference sequence). The CDR3 loop is CASSMVSYNQPQHF. CDR3 DNA sequence: TGTGCCAGTAGTATGGTATCCTACAATCAGCCCCAGCATTTT. The full variable domain, with the rest looked up from reference TRBV19 and TRBJ1-5, is DGGITQSPKYLFRKEGQNVTLSCEQNLNHDAMYWYRQDPGQGLRLIYYSQIVNDFQKGDIAEGYSVSREKKESFPLTVTSAQKNPTAFYLCASSMVSYNQPQHFGDGTRLSIL.

The J gene is TRBJ1-2, the V gene TRBV6-1; maybe TRBD1 (6 bases). The germline V gene has CDR1 MNHNS and CDR2 SASEGT. The V gene lost 2 bases and the J gene lost 7 bases, with 23 bases spanning the gap. The CDR3 has 17 residues. CDR3 protein: CASSEWSLNRAVFGYTF. CDR3 nucleotide sequence: TGTGCCAGCAGTGAATGGTCCCTAAACAGGGCGGTATTTGGCTACACCTTC.

The V gene is TRBV7-3, the J gene TRBJ2-2; perhaps TRBD2 as D (6 bases). Germline V CDR1 and CDR2: SGHTA, FQGTGA. The CDR3 is 16 residues long. V lost 8 bases and J 3 bases, leaving 19 bases between the germline ends. This CDR3 reads CASALVLGGDTGELFF. CDR3 in DNA: TGTGCCAGCGCCTTGGTCCTCGGCGGGGACACCGGGGAGCTGTTTTTT.

The J gene is TRBJ2-7, the V gene TRBV27, with D possibly being TRBD1 (5 bases). CDR1 and CDR2 from the germline V gene are MNHEY and SMNVEV (reference sequence). This CDR3 is built from 16 residues. Trimming left V 6 bases short and J 2 bases short, with 20 bases between. This CDR3 reads CASRSDSNQRAYEQYF. The DNA of the CDR3 is TGTGCCAGCAGGAGCGACAGTAATCAAAGGGCCTACGAGCAGTACTTC.

This chain links TRBV4-1 with TRBJ2-7; D gene ambiguous. The germline CDR1 and CDR2 sequences are MGHRA and YSYEKL. The V end was cut by 0 bases, the J end by 5 bases, with 11 bases between. CDR3 length: 14 amino acids. CDR3 amino acids: CASSQDQTGNEQYF. CDR3 DNA sequence: TGCGCCAGCAGCCAAGATCAGACCGGTAACGAGCAGTACTTC.

The chain carries TRBV13 and TRBJ1-2; D might be TRBD1 (5 bases). Trimming shortened V by 0 bases and J by 4 bases, and 9 bases separated the two germline ends. CDR1 PRHDT and CDR2 FYEKMQ come from the germline V gene (reference sequence). The CDR3 has 14 amino acids. Here the CDR3 DNA reads TGTGCCAGCAGCTTAGGATTGGGGGGCTATGGCTACACCTTC. Residues: CASSLGLGGYGYTF.

J is TRBJ1-1 and V is TRBV2; 7 nucleotides agree with TRBD1. From germline, CDR1 is SNHLY and CDR2 FYNNEI. This CDR3 is 14 amino acids long. The trim removed 7 bases at V and 2 bases at J, leaving 7 bases unmatched. CDR3 residues: CASTAGGSNTEAFF. CDR3 nucleotides: TGTGCCAGCACCGCAGGGGGGTCAAACACTGAAGCTTTCTTT. Based on the CDR3 plus reference TRBV2 and TRBJ1-1, the full variable domain is EPEVTQTPSHQVTQMGQEVILRCVPISNHLYFYWYRQILGQKVEFLVSFYNNEISEKSEIFDDQFSVERPDGSNFTLKIRSTKLEDSAMYFCASTAGGSNTEAFFGQGTRLTVV.

V gene TRBV4-1 combines with J gene TRBJ1-4; unclear D gene. CDR1 and CDR2 from the germline V gene are MGHRA and YSYEKL. This CDR3 has 14 residues. Trimming shortened V by 6 bases and J by 4 bases, and 12 bases separated the two germline ends. The CDR3 DNA follows: TGCGCCAGCAGTTCAGTGACCCATAATGAAAAACTGTTTTTT. It encodes CASSSVTHNEKLFF.

V gene TRBV2 combines with J gene TRBJ2-2, with 10 bases that match TRBD1. The V gene's germline CDR1 is SNHLY and CDR2 FYNNEI. The CDR3 loop spans 16 amino acids. The junction had 12 bases not matched to a gene; V was cut back by 6 bases and J by 8 bases. In DNA, the CDR3 is TGTGCCAGCAGGCAGATGGGACAGGGGAGGCAAGGGGAGCTGTTTTTT. This encodes CASRQMGQGRQGELFF.

V is TRBV30 and J is TRBJ1-1; TRBD1 matches 8 bases. The J segment lost 0 bases and the V segment lost 3 bases, leaving 15 bases of the junction unmatched. Germline CDR1 and CDR2: GTSNPN and SVGIG (reference sequence). The CDR3 is 18 amino acids. CDR3 protein: CAWRRPRTGYPMNTEAFF. In nucleotides, the CDR3 is TGTGCCTGGAGAAGGCCCCGGACAGGGTATCCGATGAACACTGAAGCTTTCTTT.

The CDR3, as DNA: TGTGCCAGCAGCCCGAAAGGGGAGGGTACAGATACGCAGTATTTT. Amino acid sequence: CASSPKGEGTDTQYF. The chain couples TRBV5-4 to TRBJ2-3; 7 bases are a match to TRBD2. Germline V gene data show CDR1 as SGHNT and CDR2 as YYREEE (reference sequence). The ends lost 4 bases at V and 3 bases at J; junction bases unmatched: 8. This CDR3 has 15 amino acids.

The V gene is TRBV7-9, the J gene TRBJ2-1; 7 nucleotides match TRBD2. V shed 5 bases and J 9 bases; nucleotides not matched to a gene: 10. The V gene's germline CDR1 is SEHNR and CDR2 FQNEAQ (reference sequence). CDR3 length: 14 residues. The CDR3 nucleotides read TGTGCCAGCAGCGAGACTAGCTCCCGCGGTGAGCAGTTCTTC. This gives the protein CASSETSSRGEQFF.

The chain recombines TRBV7-9 with TRBJ2-1; D tentatively reads TRBD1 or TRBD2 (5 bases each). CDR3 length: 13 amino acids. Germline V CDR1 and CDR2: SEHNR, FQNEAQ (reference sequence). V lost 9 bases and J 10 bases, leaving 19 bases between the germline ends. Here the CDR3 DNA reads TGTGCCAGGTCCGAAGATGGGGGAGTCGAGCAGTTCTTC. It specifies CARSEDGGVEQFF.

This clonotype was seen a few times. The J gene is TRBJ2-5, the V gene TRBV6-1, with D unresolved. Trimming removed 0 bases from V and 10 bases from J, with 9 bases in between. Germline-derived CDR1 and CDR2 are MNHNS and SASEGT. CDR3 size: 12 residues. The DNA of the CDR3 is TGTGCCAGCAGTGAAGCGCAATTCGGCCAGTACTTC. Translation: CASSEAQFGQYF.

The genes are TRBV6-4 and TRBJ2-1; D ambiguous. The V gene's germline CDR1 is MRHNA and CDR2 SNTAGT. Trimming shortened V by 0 bases and J by 0 bases, and 6 bases separated the two germline ends. The CDR3 covers 15 residues. This CDR3 is CASSDSAVSYNEQFF. The CDR3 bases are TGTGCCAGCAGTGACTCTGCAGTCTCCTACAATGAGCAGTTCTTC.

The chain links TRBV9 to TRBJ1-2, with 9 bases that match TRBD1. Germline V gene lookup returns CDR1 SGDLS and CDR2 YYNGEE. The CDR3 is 12 amino acids. V lost 6 bases, J lost 7 bases, and 4 bases stayed unmatched. CDR3: CASNDRGGGYTF. The CDR3 DNA reads as TGTGCCAGCAACGACAGGGGGGGTGGCTACACCTTC.

J is TRBJ1-1 and V is TRBV5-4; D possibly corresponds to TRBD1 (5 bases). Germline CDR1 reads SGHNT; CDR2 reads YYREEE (reference sequence). V lost 3 bases, J lost 3 bases, and 12 bases lay in between. The length of the CDR3 is 14 residues. The CDR3 nucleotides read TGTGCCAGCAGCTGGGGCCCGGACGACACTGAAGCTTTCTTT. This sequence encodes CASSWGPDDTEAFF.